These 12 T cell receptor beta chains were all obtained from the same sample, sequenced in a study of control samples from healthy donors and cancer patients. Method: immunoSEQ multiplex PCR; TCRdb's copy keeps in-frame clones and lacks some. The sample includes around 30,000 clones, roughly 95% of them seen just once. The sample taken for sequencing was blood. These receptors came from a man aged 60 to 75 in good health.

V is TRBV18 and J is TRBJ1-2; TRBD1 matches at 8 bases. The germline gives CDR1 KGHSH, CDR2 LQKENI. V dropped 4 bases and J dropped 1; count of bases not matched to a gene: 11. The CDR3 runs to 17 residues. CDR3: CASSRAAAGGLNYGYTF. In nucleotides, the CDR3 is TGTGCCAGCTCACGGGCGGCGGCAGGGGGCCTTAACTATGGCTACACCTTC.

The CDR3 protein is CASSPHRGETQYF. CDR3 nucleotides: TGTGCCAGCTCCCCCCATCGTGGAGAGACCCAGTACTTC. The chain joins TRBV18 to TRBJ2-5; D is unresolved. The ends were cut back, 6 bases at V and 4 bases at J, with 12 bases in the middle. CDR3 size: 13 residues. CDR1 is KGHSH and CDR2 is LQKENI in the germline V gene.

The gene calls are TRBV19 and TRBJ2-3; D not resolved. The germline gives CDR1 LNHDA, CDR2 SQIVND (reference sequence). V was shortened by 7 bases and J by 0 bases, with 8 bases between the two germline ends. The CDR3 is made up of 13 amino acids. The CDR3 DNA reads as TGTGCCAGTACGTGGGGAAGCACAGATACGCAGTATTTT. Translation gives CASTWGSTDTQYF.

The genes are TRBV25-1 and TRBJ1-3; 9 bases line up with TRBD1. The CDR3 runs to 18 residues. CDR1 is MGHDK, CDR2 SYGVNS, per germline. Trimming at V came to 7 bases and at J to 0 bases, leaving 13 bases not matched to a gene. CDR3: CASTKGVGTGPSGNTIYF. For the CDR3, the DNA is TGTGCCAGCACCAAAGGGGTCGGGACAGGGCCCTCTGGAAACACCATATATTTT.

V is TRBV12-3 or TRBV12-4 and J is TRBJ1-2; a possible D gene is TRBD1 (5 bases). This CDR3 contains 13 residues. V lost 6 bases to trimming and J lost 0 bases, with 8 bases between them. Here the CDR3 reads CASRRGPNYGYTF. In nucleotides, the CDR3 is TGTGCCAGCAGAAGGGGACCTAACTATGGCTACACCTTC.

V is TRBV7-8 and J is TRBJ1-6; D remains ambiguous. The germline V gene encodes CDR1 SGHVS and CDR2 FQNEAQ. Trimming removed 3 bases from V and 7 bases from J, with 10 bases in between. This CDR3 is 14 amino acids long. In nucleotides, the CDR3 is TGTGCCAGCAGCTTTTCGGGGTGGAATTCACCCCTCCACTTT. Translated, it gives CASSFSGWNSPLHF.

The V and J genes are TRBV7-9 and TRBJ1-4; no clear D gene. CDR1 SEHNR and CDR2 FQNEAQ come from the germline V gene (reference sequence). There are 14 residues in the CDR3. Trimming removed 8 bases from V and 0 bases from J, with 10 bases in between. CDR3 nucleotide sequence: TGTGCCAGCCGCCTTTTCACAACTAATGAAAAACTGTTTTTT. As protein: CASRLFTTNEKLFF.

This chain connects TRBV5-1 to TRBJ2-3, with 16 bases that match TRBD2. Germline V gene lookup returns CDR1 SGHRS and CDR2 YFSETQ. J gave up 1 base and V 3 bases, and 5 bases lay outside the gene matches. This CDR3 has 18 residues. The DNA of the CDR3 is TGCGCCAGCAGCTCGGGACTAGCGGGGGGGCCGGGCACAGATACGCAGTATTTT. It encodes CASSSGLAGGPGTDTQYF. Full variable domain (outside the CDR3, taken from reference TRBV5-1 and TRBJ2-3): KAGVTQTPRYLIKTRGQQVTLSCSPISGHRSVSWYQQTPGQGLQFLFEYFSETQRNKGNFPGRFSGRQFSNSRSEMNVSTLELGDSALYLCASSSGLAGGPGTDTQYFGPGTRLTVL.

DNA of the CDR3: TGTGCCAGCAGGGGACAGTCTAATGAAAAACTGTTTTTT. Its translation is CASRGQSNEKLFF. The V and J genes are TRBV6-5 and TRBJ1-4; 7 nucleotides match TRBD1. With V trimmed by 6 bases and J by 3 bases, 1 base remained unmatched. This CDR3 contains 13 residues. The germline CDR1 and CDR2 sequences are MNHEY and SVGAGI.

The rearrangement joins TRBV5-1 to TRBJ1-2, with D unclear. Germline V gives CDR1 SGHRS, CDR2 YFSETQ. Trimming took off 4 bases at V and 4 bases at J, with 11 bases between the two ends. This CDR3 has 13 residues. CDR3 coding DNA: TGCGCCAGCAGCCCCTCCATGTCCTATGGCTACACCTTC. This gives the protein CASSPSMSYGYTF.

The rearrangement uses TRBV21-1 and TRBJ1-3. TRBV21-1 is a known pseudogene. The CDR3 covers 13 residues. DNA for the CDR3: TGTGCCACCCGACGGCGCTCTGGAAACACCATATATTTT. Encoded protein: CATRRRSGNTIYF.

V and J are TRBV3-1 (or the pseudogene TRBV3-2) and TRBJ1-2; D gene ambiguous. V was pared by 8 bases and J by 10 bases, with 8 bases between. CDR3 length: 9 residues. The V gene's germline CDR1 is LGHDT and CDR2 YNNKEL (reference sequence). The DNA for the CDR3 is TGTGCCAGCGGCAGGACCTACACCTTC. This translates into CASGRTYTF.